The TCR beta chain described here comes from a study of cytomegalovirus exposure and HLA in healthy donors. A word on this clone: Its antigen is still unknown.

60 Vbeta and 13 Jbeta primers were used in PCR. This table comes from immunoSEQ multiplex PCR, and its TCRdb copy is limited to in-frame clones, with some not included. Of more than 120,000 clones listed, around 78% are singletons. The CDR3 runs 15 residues. Germline trimming cut 2 bases from V and 5 bases from J; bases unmatched to any gene: 8. The germline CDR1 and CDR2 sequences are SGHNT and YENEEA. Study-wide results and limits: The authors later found most CMV-associated TCR beta chains appeared HLA-restricted. Reportedly, cytomegalovirus status was diagnosed with high sensitivity and specificity. HLA alleles were associated with some 16,000 TCR beta sequences in a later analysis at 0.05 false discovery rate.

V and J are TRBV11-3 and TRBJ2-5; 7 bases agree with TRBD1. Material for sequencing was PBMCs. This TCR was sampled from a woman aged 35 to 49 in good health and CMV-seropositive. The CDR3 reads CASSLRRQGGETQYF. CDR3 DNA sequence: TGTGCCAGCAGCTTACGGCGACAGGGCGGCGAGACCCAGTACTTC.